The present TCR beta chain was sequenced within a study of T cells in tuberculosis. The CDR3 runs to 15 residues. Germline assignment: CDR1 SGDLS and CDR2 YYNGEE. The V end lost 0 bases, the J end lost 1 base, and 10 bases lay between the germline ends. The time point: new active TB diagnosis, blood taken before or within 7 days of starting treatment. Active tuberculosis patients were new diagnoses, HIV-seronegative, South African, and aged 18 years or older. Positive smear microscopy and/or M. tuberculosis culture confirmed active disease. Assay used: immunoSEQ multiplex PCR; TCRdb lists only in-frame clones, some missing. The sample has approximately 46,000 clones; 90% to 95% are singletons.

The origin of this receptor is an adult with tuberculosis. The specimen comprised PBMCs, sampled at tuberculosis diagnosis. This chain connects TRBV9 to TRBJ1-2, with D hard to call. The CDR3 coding sequence is TGTGCCAGCAGCGTAGGCTCCGGGTTTAACTATGGCTACACCTTC. It translates to CASSVGSGFNYGYTF.